What follows are 19 T cell receptor beta chains derived from one specimen sequenced in a study of T cells in Graves' hyperthyroidism and ophthalmopathy. It was RNA transcripts that yielded the amplified TCR beta CDR3 regions. Using the HTBI primer set, a first-round RT-PCR was run on the TCR CDR3. TCRdb analysed the multiplex PCR reads with MiXCR anew, one entry per CDR3 protein. The repertoire holds roughly 380,000 distinct CDR3 sequences, with under 20% as singletons. The sequencing input was blood. These receptors all stem from a young woman with Graves' hyperthyroidism.

This clonotype occurred many times. The chain joins TRBV9 to TRBJ2-2, with D perhaps matching TRBD1 or TRBD2 (6 bases each). The CDR3 runs to 17 residues. V was trimmed by 4 bases and J by 4 bases, leaving 20 bases between them. From germline, CDR1 is SGDLS and CDR2 YYNGEE. The CDR3, as DNA: TGTGCCAGCAGCAGGGGGAGGCAGGGCCGGGGCACCGGGGAGCTGTTTTTT. The encoded protein is CASSRGRQGRGTGELFF.

This clonotype has a handful of counts. This chain connects TRBV12-5 to TRBJ2-6; D is possibly TRBD2 (6 bases). The CDR3 covers 19 residues. The V end was cut by 9 bases, the J end by 0 bases, with 24 bases between. Looked up from germline, CDR1 is LGHNT and CDR2 is FRNRAP. In DNA, the CDR3 is TGTGCTAGACGATTCAAATGGAGGGCAGTCAGCTCTGGGGCCAACGTCCTGACTTTC. Its protein product is CARRFKWRAVSSGANVLTF.

V usage is TRBV27 and J usage is TRBJ1-1; D is unclear. Trimming stripped 8 bases from V and 1 base from J, with 11 bases between. Germline CDR1 and CDR2: MNHEY and SMNVEV (reference sequence). This CDR3 comprises 13 residues. CDR3 in amino acids: CASQPNENTEAFF. DNA for the CDR3: TGTGCCAGCCAACCGAACGAGAACACTGAAGCTTTCTTT.

This clonotype was seen repeatedly, ten times or more. V and J are TRBV30 and TRBJ1-1, with D tentatively TRBD1 (6 bases). V was shortened by 4 bases and J by 10 bases, with 16 bases between the two germline ends. Germline values: CDR1 GTSNPN, CDR2 SVGIG (reference sequence). The CDR3 covers 12 residues. The CDR3 bases are TGTGCCTGGAACCATAGGGACACACGAGCTTTCTTT. It translates to CAWNHRDTRAFF. The full variable domain, completed using reference TRBV30 and TRBJ1-1, is SQTIHQWPATLVQPVGSPLSLECTVEGTSNPNLYWYRQAAGRGLQLLFYSVGIGQISSEVPQNLSASRPQDRQFILSSKKLLLSDSGFYLCAWNHRDTRAFFGQGTRLTVV.

This clonotype was counted ten times or more. The rearrangement links TRBV30 to TRBJ2-7, with D maybe TRBD1 (5 bases). Germline V gene sequence: CDR1 GTSNPN, CDR2 SVGIG (reference sequence). The CDR3 consists of 12 residues. Trimming pared 1 base from V and 3 bases from J, leaving 7 bases between. The CDR3 protein is CAWSGGSYEQYF. The DNA of the CDR3 is TGTGCCTGGAGTGGGGGCAGCTACGAGCAGTACTTC.

This clonotype was seen a handful of times. The J gene is TRBJ2-3, the V gene TRBV9; 12 nucleotides agree with TRBD2. This CDR3 has 15 residues. Germline-derived CDR1 and CDR2 are SGDLS and YYNGEE. J gave up 5 bases and V 4 bases, and 5 bases lay outside the gene matches. CDR3 sequence: CASSPSGGVGDTQYF. In DNA form, the CDR3 reads TGTGCCAGCAGCCCTAGCGGGGGGGTTGGAGATACGCAGTATTTT. The full variable domain, completed using reference TRBV9 and TRBJ2-3, is DSGVTQTPKHLITATGQRVTLRCSPRSGDLSVYWYQQSLDQGLQFLIQYYNGEERAKGNILERFSAQQFPDLHSELNLSSLELGDSALYFCASSPSGGVGDTQYFGPGTRLTVL.

There are many counts of this clonotype. The rearrangement joins TRBV7-9 to TRBJ1-2; the D gene is possibly TRBD1 (6 bases). CDR3 size: 13 residues. Germline CDR1 reads SEHNR; CDR2 reads FQNEAQ (reference sequence). Deletions cut 5 bases from V and 6 bases from J, with 13 bases between. As DNA, the CDR3 is TGTGCCAGCAGCCTGGGGACAAACGATGGCTACACCTTC. Translated, it gives CASSLGTNDGYTF.

This clonotype was seen a handful of times. The chain combines TRBV9 with TRBJ1-6, with D possibly being TRBD1 (6 bases). The germline V gene has CDR1 SGDLS and CDR2 YYNGEE. The V and J ends lost 5 bases and 10 bases respectively, with 19 bases between them. The CDR3 has 15 residues. CDR3 loop: CASRETGSGDSPLHF. CDR3 sequence (DNA): TGTGCCAGCAGAGAAACAGGGAGCGGGGACTCACCCCTCCACTTT. Based on the CDR3 plus reference TRBV9 and TRBJ1-6, the full variable domain is DSGVTQTPKHLITATGQRVTLRCSPRSGDLSVYWYQQSLDQGLQFLIQYYNGEERAKGNILERFSAQQFPDLHSELNLSSLELGDSALYFCASRETGSGDSPLHFGNGTRLTVT.

This clonotype was observed many times. The chain is built from TRBV29-1 and TRBJ2-7, with TRBD1 matching over 9 bases. The CDR3 sequence is 12 residues long. With V trimmed by 6 bases and J by 6 bases, 6 bases remained unmatched. The V gene's germline CDR1 is SQVTM and CDR2 ANQGSEA. CDR3 residues: CSVGQGRGEQYF. In DNA form, the CDR3 reads TGCAGCGTGGGACAGGGCCGCGGCGAGCAGTACTTC.

The chain combines TRBV20-1 with TRBJ2-7; TRBD2 might be the D (6 bases). With 3 bases removed from V and 2 bases from J, the gap between germline ends came to 14 bases. This CDR3 is 14 amino acids long. Germline assignment: CDR1 DFQATT and CDR2 SNEGSKA (reference sequence). The CDR3 bases are TGCAGTGCTAGGAGGGAAGGAGGGGCCTACGAGCAGTACTTC. Translated: CSARREGGAYEQYF.

The sample holds many counts of this clonotype. The chain recombines TRBV6-5 with TRBJ1-5, with unresolved D. The CDR3 runs to 15 residues. Trimming pared 4 bases from V and 4 bases from J, leaving 14 bases between. Germline V gene data show CDR1 as MNHEY and CDR2 as SVGAGI. The CDR3 coding sequence is TGTGCCAGCAGTTTATCACATCCGTCAAATCAGCCCCAGCATTTT. Its protein is CASSLSHPSNQPQHF.

This clonotype was found a few times. The chain joins TRBV5-6 to TRBJ2-2; D assignment may be TRBD1 or TRBD2 (6 bases each). Germline V gene lookup returns CDR1 SGHDT and CDR2 YYEEEE. V was trimmed by 0 bases and J by 6 bases, leaving 21 bases between them. The CDR3 consists of 18 residues. The CDR3 bases are TGTGCCAGCAGCTTGGAGGGGGGTGCAGACCTATACCCCGGGGAGCTGTTTTTT. It specifies CASSLEGGADLYPGELFF.

This clonotype occurred many times. The chain links TRBV12-3 or TRBV12-4 to TRBJ1-1; 12 positions match TRBD1. This CDR3 region has 15 residues. V trimming: 2 bases; J trimming: 6 bases; junction bases outside the gene matches: 4. The CDR3 nucleotides read TGTGCCAGCAGTTTAACCGGGACAGGGGGCGCTGAAGCTTTCTTT. It specifies CASSLTGTGGAEAFF.

Ten or more counts support this clonotype. The chain links TRBV11-3 to TRBJ2-5; 7 nucleotides agree with TRBD1. There are 14 residues in the CDR3. Unmatched junction bases numbered 6, after V lost 5 bases and J lost 3 bases. Germline assignment: CDR1 SGHNT and CDR2 YENEEA. DNA for the CDR3: TGTGCCAGCAGCGCCGGACAGGAGGAAGAGACCCAGTACTTC. The encoded protein is CASSAGQEEETQYF. The full variable domain, completed using reference TRBV11-3 and TRBJ2-5, is EAGVVQSPRYKIIEKKQPVAFWCNPISGHNTLYWYLQNLGQGPELLIRYENEEAVDDSQLPKDRFSAERLKGVDSTLKIQPAELGDSAVYLCASSAGQEEETQYFGPGTRLLVL.

Ten or more counts support this clonotype. The rearrangement uses TRBV5-4 and TRBJ2-7; TRBD1 aligns across 7 bases. Germline CDR1 SGHNT, CDR2 YYREEE (reference sequence). This CDR3 region has 14 residues. V gave up 3 bases and J gave up 4 bases; unmatched junction bases: 7. In nucleotides, the CDR3 is TGTGCCAGCAGCTCTAGACAGGGTAGATACGAGCAGTACTTC. It translates to CASSSRQGRYEQYF.

The sample holds many counts of this clonotype. The chain is built from TRBV5-6 and TRBJ1-1; tentative D call: TRBD1 (5 bases). The V end lost 3 bases, the J end lost 1 base, and 13 bases lay between the germline ends. This CDR3 contains 15 residues. Germline V CDR1 and CDR2: SGHDT, YYEEEE. CDR3 nucleotides: TGTGCCAGCAGCTCATGGGACGGACGGAACACTGAAGCTTTCTTT. Translating gives CASSSWDGRNTEAFF.

The chain links TRBV5-1 to TRBJ1-2, with 8 bases that match TRBD1. Germline trimming cut 4 bases from V and 6 bases from J; bases unmatched to any gene: 11. The CDR3 is 15 residues long. The germline V gene encodes CDR1 SGHRS and CDR2 YFSETQ. In DNA, the CDR3 is TGCGCCAGCAGCCCGCCGGGACAGGCTCGGAATGGCTACACCTTC. This encodes CASSPPGQARNGYTF.

This clonotype was picked up many times. This chain links TRBV15 with TRBJ1-3; TRBD1 matches at 7 bases. The junction had 8 bases not matched to a gene; V was cut back by 8 bases and J by 4 bases. The CDR3 is made up of 14 amino acids. Looked up from germline, CDR1 is LNHNV and CDR2 is YYDKDF (reference sequence). The CDR3 bases are TGTGCCACCGAAATGAGGGGGCTCGGAAACACCATATATTTT. Residues: CATEMRGLGNTIYF.

The rearrangement joins TRBV6-2 or TRBV6-3 to TRBJ2-7, with TRBD1 matching over 10 bases. This CDR3 contains 15 residues. V gave up 6 bases and J gave up 3 bases; unmatched junction bases: 8. Looked up from germline, CDR1 is MNHEY and CDR2 is SVGEGT. The CDR3 loop is CASSPRDRGIYEQYF. The CDR3 DNA reads as TGTGCCAGCAGCCCCCGGGACAGGGGTATCTACGAGCAGTACTTC.